The rows below give T cell receptor beta chains drawn from one sample of a study of T-cell reconstitution after alpha-beta-depleted transplantation in children. MiXCR, applied by TCRdb to the PCR reads, yields one record per CDR3 protein. The table records 70,000 to 100,000 distinct CDR3 sequences, 10% to 15% of them present only once. The material was PBMCs from the stem cell graft donor, obtained from the stem cell graft. Receptors were obtained from a human donor who donated a stem cell graft to a child with inherited bone marrow failure. Each CDR3 is given with its conserved first and last residue. The order of the fields is CDR3 protein, V gene, J gene, D gene. D genes are given only for firm matches.

CASSLDEGGSNTEAFF	TRBV5-1	TRBJ1-1	NA
CASSFLRAPLTDTQYF	TRBV12-3/TRBV12-4	TRBJ2-3	NA
CASSPQGAGQPQHF	TRBV18	TRBJ1-5	TRBD1
CATSIRRTGELFF	TRBV15	TRBJ2-2	NA
CASSLAGGRGEKLFF	TRBV27	TRBJ1-4	NA
CASSTLGGSHYEQYF	TRBV5-1	TRBJ2-7	TRBD2
CASSQDDRAPDTQYF	TRBV4-3	TRBJ2-3	NA
CASSLGADRGPGELFF	TRBV7-2	TRBJ2-2	TRBD1
CASSLGPGNEQFF	TRBV13	TRBJ2-1	NA
CATSGGPGEQFF	TRBV15	TRBJ2-1	NA
CASSNRGSNQPQHF	TRBV12-3/TRBV12-4	TRBJ1-5	NA
CASSRGAGERSAQYF	TRBV5-5	TRBJ2-3	NA
CASSFGRQYGYTF	TRBV7-2	TRBJ1-2	NA
CASTEQGNTEAFF	TRBV7-2	TRBJ1-1	NA
CASSLVTVGNQPQHF	TRBV7-2	TRBJ1-5	NA
CSARVAGALDTQYF	TRBV20-1	TRBJ2-3	NA
CASSLAPSGTDTQYF	TRBV7-2	TRBJ2-3	NA
CASKGLAGVWEQFF	TRBV6-5	TRBJ2-1	TRBD2
CASSFFLGRTDTQYF	TRBV7-9	TRBJ2-3	NA
CSARKLAGGGQETQYF	TRBV20-1	TRBJ2-5	TRBD2
CSVEELVGQGGDTQYF	TRBV29-1	TRBJ2-3	TRBD1
CASSQDRASYEQYF	TRBV4-2	TRBJ2-7	NA
CASGLDLWAFF	TRBV12-5	TRBJ1-1	NA
CASRMDRGNGYTF	TRBV12-3/TRBV12-4	TRBJ1-2	TRBD1
CASSPTGEKGELFF	TRBV4-3	TRBJ2-2	TRBD1
CSVEGGGAYEQYF	TRBV29-1	TRBJ2-7	NA
CASRASGFYNEQFF	TRBV4-1	TRBJ2-1	TRBD2
CASSLALAGEETQYF	TRBV5-1	TRBJ2-5	TRBD2
CASSQEGLNTGELFF	TRBV3-1	TRBJ2-2	NA
CASSLRQVGNIQYF	TRBV6-2/TRBV6-3	TRBJ2-4	NA
CSARLPGLANGEQFF	TRBV20-1	TRBJ2-1	TRBD2
CASRDRDYEQYF	TRBV5-1	TRBJ2-7	TRBD1
CATSDEGLEGTGELFF	TRBV24-1	TRBJ2-2	TRBD2
CASSSSLAGGTGELFF	TRBV6-5	TRBJ2-2	TRBD2
CASRDTGKGELFF	TRBV6-1	TRBJ2-2	NA
CSVQGDNEKLFF	TRBV29-1	TRBJ1-4	TRBD1
CASSLGTGVRNQPQHF	TRBV5-6	TRBJ1-5	TRBD1
CSVDMGLGANYGYTF	TRBV29-1	TRBJ1-2	NA
CSASPGDNEQFF	TRBV20-1	TRBJ2-1	NA
CASSLRDTDTQYF	TRBV7-3	TRBJ2-3	NA
CASSPIPGLPLYEQYF	TRBV5-1	TRBJ2-7	TRBD2
CSASFGTDYGYTF	TRBV20-1	TRBJ1-2	TRBD1
CASSQDLAYEQYF	TRBV4-1	TRBJ2-7	NA
CSVGGPTSGMGTDTQYF	TRBV29-1	TRBJ2-3	TRBD2
CASSYLSGSSYNEQFF	TRBV5-1	TRBJ2-1	TRBD2
CAIHDIGERYEQYF	TRBV6-1	TRBJ2-7	NA
CAISRGPSVQETQYF	TRBV10-3	TRBJ2-5	NA
CASSLRDGLIQTQYF	TRBV12-3/TRBV12-4	TRBJ2-5	NA
CASSQREGSGEQYF	TRBV3-1	TRBJ2-7	TRBD2
CSVVILRDTYEQYF	TRBV29-1	TRBJ2-7	NA